The 20 T cell receptor beta chains in this list originate from one sample, sequenced in a study of identical twins. TCRdb re-analysed the 5' RACE reads in MiXCR, keeping a single row per CDR3 protein. This sample has about 700,000 distinct CDR3 sequences, with around 8.6% found just once. This sample was shared with a second study, whose subject was yellow fever vaccine responses in identical twins.

The sample was PBMCs. The receptor source for this set is a woman between 18 and 30 years old in good health.

V is TRBV5-5 and J is TRBJ2-5, with D possibly matching TRBD2 (5 bases). Germline loops: CDR1 SGHKS, CDR2 YYEKEE (reference sequence). The CDR3 runs to 14 residues. V was shortened by 2 bases and J by 5 bases, with 13 bases between the two germline ends. In nucleotides, the CDR3 is TGTGCCAGCAGCTTAGGACCGGGAATGGAGACCCAGTACTTC. Encoded protein: CASSLGPGMETQYF.

This clonotype was seen ten or more times. This chain uses TRBV12-3 or TRBV12-4 with TRBJ1-5, with D uncertain. The CDR3 is made up of 15 amino acids. Trimming removed 3 bases from V and 6 bases from J, with 15 bases in between. Here the CDR3 reads CASSFGGRGSQPQHF. CDR3 coding DNA: TGTGCCAGCAGTTTTGGAGGGCGTGGGAGTCAGCCCCAGCATTTT.

In its sample, this clonotype was seen a few times. V usage is TRBV10-2 and J usage is TRBJ2-2; 10 bases are a match to TRBD1. This CDR3 contains 15 residues. Germline V gene lookup returns CDR1 WSHSY and CDR2 SAAADI. The ends lost 10 bases at V and 5 bases at J; junction bases unmatched: 10. The CDR3 DNA sequence: TGCGCCATTAAACCGGGACAGGGGAGGACCGGGGAGCTGTTTTTT. It specifies CAIKPGQGRTGELFF.

J is TRBJ2-1 and V is TRBV28, with no clear D. Germline lookup yields CDR1 MDHEN and CDR2 SYDVKM. Trimming pared 3 bases from V and 10 bases from J, leaving 13 bases between. This CDR3 contains 13 residues. The CDR3 is CASSFSRNGEQFF. DNA of the CDR3: TGTGCCAGCAGTTTCTCCCGGAACGGGGAGCAGTTCTTC.

Concerning this clonotype itself: A read error may produce the germline difference seen at one junction end. The chain links TRBV7-7 to TRBJ2-5; possibly TRBD1 for D (5 bases). The CDR3 has 15 residues. Germline V CDR1 and CDR2: SSHAT, FNYEAQ (reference sequence). CDR3 amino acids: CASSPRTKHPETQYF. Here the CDR3 DNA reads TGTGCTAGCAGCCCTAGGACAAAACATCCGGAGACCCAGTACTTC.

The rearrangement uses TRBV29-1 and TRBJ2-7, with 8 nucleotides matching TRBD1. V lost 5 bases, J lost 3 bases, and 3 bases stayed unmatched. Per germline, CDR1 SQVTM and CDR2 ANQGSEA. The CDR3 sequence is 12 residues long. CDR3 region: CSVSGQGYEQYF. CDR3 sequence (DNA): TGCAGCGTTTCTGGACAGGGCTACGAGCAGTACTTC.

The genes are TRBV30 and TRBJ2-2, with a weak D call TRBD1 (6 bases). Germline CDR1 and CDR2: GTSNPN and SVGIG (reference sequence). This CDR3 has 16 residues. DNA for the CDR3: TGTGCATCGACGGCCAGGGGAAAACCCGGCACCGGGGAGCTGTTTTTT. This gives the protein CASTARGKPGTGELFF.

This clonotype was recorded a few times. V gene TRBV28 combines with J gene TRBJ2-6, with TRBD2 as a possible D gene (5 bases). Trimming cost V 5 bases and J 0 bases, with 20 bases left between them. CDR3 size: 19 residues. Germline V gene data show CDR1 as MDHEN and CDR2 as SYDVKM. The CDR3 region is CASSTSLVTSPSGANVLTF. The CDR3 coding sequence is TGTGCCAGCAGTACCTCTCTTGTTACTAGTCCCTCTGGGGCCAACGTCCTGACTTTC.

This clonotype showed up just a few times. The chain is built from TRBV10-3 and TRBJ1-2; D possibly corresponds to TRBD1 (5 bases). Between the trimmed V and J ends, which lost 2 bases and 2 bases, there was a span of 15 bases. This CDR3 spans 16 amino acids. Germline CDR1 and CDR2: ENHRY and SYGVKD. CDR3 residues: CAISETTVVINYGYTF. The DNA for the CDR3 is TGTGCCATCAGTGAGACGACAGTGGTAATAAACTATGGCTACACCTTC.

In its sample, this clonotype was seen many times. The rearrangement joins TRBV5-6 to TRBJ2-1; the D gene could be TRBD1 or TRBD2 (6 bases each). Germline-derived CDR1 and CDR2 are SGHDT and YYEEEE. Trimming took 1 base from V and 2 from J, leaving 7 bases between them. The CDR3 covers 14 residues. The CDR3: CASSLRGAYNEQFF. The CDR3 DNA is TGTGCCAGCAGCTTGAGGGGGGCCTACAATGAGCAGTTCTTC.

This clonotype was seen many times. The chain recombines TRBV12-3 or TRBV12-4 with TRBJ2-2, with unresolved D. V was pared by 5 bases and J by 7 bases, with 17 bases between. The CDR3 covers 15 residues. The CDR3 spells CASSPVSPYGGELFF. The CDR3 DNA reads TGTGCCAGCAGTCCCGTTAGCCCGTACGGCGGGGAGCTGTTTTTT.

The rearrangement uses TRBV7-9 and TRBJ2-1; a weak D match, TRBD2 (6 bases). Germline values: CDR1 SEHNR, CDR2 FQNEAQ (reference sequence). The CDR3 extends over 15 amino acids. Trimming took 5 bases from V and 3 from J, leaving 14 bases between them. For the CDR3, the DNA is TGTGCCAGCAGCCTATTCGGCGGGGACTACAATGAGCAGTTCTTC. Translated: CASSLFGGDYNEQFF.

V and J are TRBV12-3 or TRBV12-4 and TRBJ2-4, with 12 bases lining up with TRBD1. V dropped 5 bases and J dropped 7; count of bases not matched to a gene: 9. This CDR3 has 16 residues. The CDR3 sequence is CASSRKGQGANNIQYF. The DNA for the CDR3 is TGTGCCAGCAGTCGAAAGGGACAGGGGGCTAACAACATTCAGTACTTC.

Only a few counts were recorded for this clonotype. The gene calls are TRBV3-1 and TRBJ2-4, with 10 bases aligning to TRBD1. CDR1 is LGHDT and CDR2 is YNNKEL in the germline V gene (reference sequence). J gave up 2 bases and V 0 bases, and 10 bases lay outside the gene matches. CDR3 size: 19 residues. CDR3 in amino acids: CASSQEGTGAKITKNIQYF. DNA of the CDR3: TGTGCCAGCAGCCAAGAAGGGACAGGGGCAAAAATAACCAAAAACATTCAGTACTTC.

This clonotype has more than one count but fewer than ten. The V gene is TRBV20-1, the J gene TRBJ2-7; D not certain. The CDR3 has 15 amino acids. V lost 3 bases and J 0 bases, leaving 15 bases between the germline ends. Germline CDR1 and CDR2: DFQATT and SNEGSKA (reference sequence). CDR3 sequence (DNA): TGCAGTGCTAGGAATCCTCGCCTTGGCTCCTACGAGCAGTACTTC. It translates to CSARNPRLGSYEQYF.

This rearrangement joins TRBV24-1 to TRBJ2-3, with 8 bases matching TRBD2. V lost 3 bases to trimming and J lost 1 base; unmatched junction nucleotides: 5. Germline CDR1 and CDR2: KGHDR and SFDVKD. This CDR3 spans 16 amino acids. CDR3 sequence (DNA): TGTGCCACCAGTGATGGGGCGGGAGGACGCACAGATACGCAGTATTTT. It specifies CATSDGAGGRTDTQYF.

This rearrangement joins TRBV4-3 to TRBJ2-2; 12 bases agree with TRBD2. The V gene's germline CDR1 is LGHNA and CDR2 YSLEER. This CDR3 contains 20 residues. Unmatched junction bases numbered 12, after V lost 0 bases and J lost 4 bases. The CDR3 DNA sequence: TGCGCCAGCAGCCAAGATCATAGGACTAGCGGGACTATTGGCACCGGGGAGCTGTTTTTT. Amino acids: CASSQDHRTSGTIGTGELFF.

The V call is TRBV12-5, the J call TRBJ2-7, with TRBD1 matching over 9 bases. Trimming cost V 5 bases and J 3 bases; bases outside gene matches: 2. The V gene's germline CDR1 is LGHNT and CDR2 FRNRAP. The CDR3 sequence is 13 residues long. The CDR3 is CASGTGQGYEQYF. For the CDR3, the DNA is TGTGCTAGTGGTACGGGACAGGGCTACGAGCAGTACTTC.

The V call is TRBV28, the J call TRBJ2-1; D is unclear. Germline-derived CDR1 and CDR2 are MDHEN and SYDVKM. V was clipped by 5 bases and J by 9 bases, with 23 bases between them. CDR3 size: 16 residues. As DNA, the CDR3 is TGTGCCAGCAGTCCCACCTACCGGGTAGATGGACGTGAGCAGTTCTTC. Residues: CASSPTYRVDGREQFF.

This clonotype was recorded at least ten times. The chain is built from TRBV18 and TRBJ2-2; 12 bases align to TRBD2. The CDR3 runs 16 residues. Germline lookup yields CDR1 KGHSH and CDR2 LQKENI. The ends lost 3 bases at V and 3 bases at J; junction bases unmatched: 2. The CDR3 is CASSPRLAGDTGELFF. In DNA, the CDR3 is TGTGCCAGCTCACCCCGACTAGCGGGAGACACCGGGGAGCTGTTTTTT. Drawing the rest from reference TRBV18 and TRBJ2-2, the complete variable domain is NAGVMQNPRHLVRRRGQEARLRCSPMKGHSHVYWYRQLPEEGLKFMVYLQKENIIDESGMPKERFSAEFPKEGPSILRIQQVVRGDSAAYFCASSPRLAGDTGELFFGEGSRLTVL.